This T cell receptor (beta chain) was retrieved from a study of T cells in Graves' hyperthyroidism and ophthalmopathy. The study, taken as a whole, reports: A median 6.5 months before onset, the model predicted ophthalmopathy.

This clonotype was seen only once. The antigen is undetermined. These patients, aged 18 to 65, had recently diagnosed hyperthyroidism lasting under 2 months. The investigators amplified TCR beta CDR3 regions from RNA transcripts. During a first-round RT-PCR of the TCR CDR3, the HTBI primer set was used. TCRdb called the multiplex PCR reads again in MiXCR, with one record for every CDR3 protein. The sample has over 700,000 distinct CDR3 sequences; about a third are singletons. The TCR was taken from a woman in her 40s with Graves' hyperthyroidism. Sequenced material: blood.

The CDR3 region has the DNA TGCGCCACCAGTGCCCTAGCGGGAGGGACTAACACCGGGGAGCTGTTTTTT. It is translated as CATSALAGGTNTGELFF. V usage is TRBV5-1 and J usage is TRBJ2-2; 12 bases map to TRBD2. CDR3 size: 17 residues. V dropped 9 bases and J dropped 2; count of bases not matched to a gene: 11. Looked up from germline, CDR1 is SGHRS and CDR2 is YFSETQ.